The next 2 T cell receptor beta chains were all read from a single sample in a study of Tregs in tolerant kidney transplant recipients. This table comes from immunoSEQ multiplex PCR, and its TCRdb copy is limited to in-frame clones, with some not included. Of approximately 65,000 clones in the sample, around 83% were seen once. Sequencing used CD4+ T cells from blood. The receptors derive from a human donor in good health.

The CDR3 nucleotides are TGTGCCAGTAGTACCTTAGCGGGAACAGGTGATACGCAGTATTTT. Amino acids: CASSTLAGTGDTQYF. The gene calls are TRBV19 and TRBJ2-3; 8 nucleotides agree with TRBD2. J was trimmed by 6 bases and V by 4 bases; bases with no gene match: 9. CDR3 length: 15 amino acids. Germline assignment: CDR1 LNHDA and CDR2 SQIVND (reference sequence).

The V and J genes are TRBV29-1 and TRBJ1-2; 7 bases agree with TRBD1. This CDR3 is built from 13 residues. After removal of 4 bases from V and 8 bases from J, the junction contained 10 bases not matched to a gene. CDR1 is SQVTM and CDR2 is ANQGSEA in the germline V gene. The chain's CDR3 is CSVGLQGPQGYTF. In DNA form, the CDR3 reads TGCAGCGTTGGCCTACAGGGGCCCCAGGGCTACACCTTC.